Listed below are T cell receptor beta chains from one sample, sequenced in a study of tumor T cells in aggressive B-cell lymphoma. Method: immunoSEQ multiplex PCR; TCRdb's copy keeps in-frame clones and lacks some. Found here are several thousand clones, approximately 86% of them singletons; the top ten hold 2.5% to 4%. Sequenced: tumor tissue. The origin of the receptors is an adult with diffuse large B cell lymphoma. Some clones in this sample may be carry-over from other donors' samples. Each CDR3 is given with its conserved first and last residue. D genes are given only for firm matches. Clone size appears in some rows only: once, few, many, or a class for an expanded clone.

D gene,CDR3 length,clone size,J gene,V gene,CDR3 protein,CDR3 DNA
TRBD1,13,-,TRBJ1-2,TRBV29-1,CSVVGQGNWGYTF,TGCAGCGTGGTGGGACAGGGGAATTGGGGCTACACCTTC
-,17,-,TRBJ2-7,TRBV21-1,CASSKDFIQGSSYEQYF,TGTGCCAGCAGCAAAGATTTTATCCAGGGATCTTCCTACGAGCAGTACTTC
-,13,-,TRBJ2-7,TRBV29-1,CSAAPEAVNEQYF,TGCAGCGCCGCGCCTGAGGCCGTCAACGAGCAGTACTTC
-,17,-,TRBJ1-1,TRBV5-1,CASSFPEQGLKNTEAFF,TGCGCCAGCAGCTTCCCTGAACAGGGCCTTAAGAACACTGAAGCTTTCTTT
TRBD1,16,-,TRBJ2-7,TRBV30,CAWNPHPTGPSYEQYF,TGTGCCTGGAACCCCCACCCGACAGGGCCCTCCTACGAGCAGTACTTC
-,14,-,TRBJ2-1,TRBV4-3,CASARILGRNEQFF,TGCGCCAGCGCTAGAATACTAGGACGAAATGAGCAGTTCTTC
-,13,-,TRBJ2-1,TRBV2,CASSEGQDNEQFF,TGTGCCAGCAGTGAGGGCCAAGACAATGAGCAGTTCTTC
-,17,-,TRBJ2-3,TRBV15,CATSRVSLGQGKDTQYF,TGTGCCACCAGCAGAGTTAGCTTAGGCCAGGGAAAAGATACGCAGTATTTT
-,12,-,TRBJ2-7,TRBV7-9,CASGLQSYEQYF,TGTGCCAGCGGACTTCAATCCTACGAGCAGTACTTC
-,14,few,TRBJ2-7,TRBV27,CASSLSNEEDEQYF,TGTGCCAGCAGTTTATCGAATGAGGAGGACGAGCAGTACTTC
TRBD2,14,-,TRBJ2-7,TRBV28,CASSPPGTNYEQYF,TGTGCCAGCAGTCCCCCCGGGACTAACTACGAGCAGTACTTC